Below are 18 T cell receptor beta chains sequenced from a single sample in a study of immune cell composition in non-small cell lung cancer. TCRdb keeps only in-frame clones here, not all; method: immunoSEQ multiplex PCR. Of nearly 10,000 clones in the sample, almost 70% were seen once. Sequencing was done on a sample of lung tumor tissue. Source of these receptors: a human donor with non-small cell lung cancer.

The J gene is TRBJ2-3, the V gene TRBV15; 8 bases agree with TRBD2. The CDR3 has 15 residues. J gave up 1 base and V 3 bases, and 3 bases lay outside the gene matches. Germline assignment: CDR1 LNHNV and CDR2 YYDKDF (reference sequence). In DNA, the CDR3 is TGTGCCACCAGCAGGGTTAGCGGGGGCACAGATACGCAGTATTTT. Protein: CATSRVSGGTDTQYF.

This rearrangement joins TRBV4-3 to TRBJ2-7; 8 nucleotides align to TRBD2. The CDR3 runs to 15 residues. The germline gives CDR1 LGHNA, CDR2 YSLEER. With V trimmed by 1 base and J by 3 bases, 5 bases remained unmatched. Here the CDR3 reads CASSQVGGAGYEQYF. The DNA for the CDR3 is TGCGCCAGCAGCCAAGTCGGGGGGGCCGGCTACGAGCAGTACTTC.

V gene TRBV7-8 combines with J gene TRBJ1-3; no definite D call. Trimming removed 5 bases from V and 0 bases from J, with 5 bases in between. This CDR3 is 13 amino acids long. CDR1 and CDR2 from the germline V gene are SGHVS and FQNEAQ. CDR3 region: CASSPHSGNTIYF. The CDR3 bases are TGTGCCAGCAGCCCCCACTCTGGAAACACCATATATTTT.

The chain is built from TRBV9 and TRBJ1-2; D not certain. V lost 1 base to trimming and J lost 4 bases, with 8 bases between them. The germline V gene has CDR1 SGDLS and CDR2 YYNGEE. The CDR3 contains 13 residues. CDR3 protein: CASSVQQGYGYTF. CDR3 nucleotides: TGTGCCAGCAGCGTACAGCAAGGCTATGGCTACACCTTC.

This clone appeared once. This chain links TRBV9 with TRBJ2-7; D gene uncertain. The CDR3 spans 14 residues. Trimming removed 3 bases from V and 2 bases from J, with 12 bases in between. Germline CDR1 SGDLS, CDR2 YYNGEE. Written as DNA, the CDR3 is TGTGCCAGCAGCGAGTTTGAGGTTCCCTACGAGCAGTACTTC. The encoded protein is CASSEFEVPYEQYF.

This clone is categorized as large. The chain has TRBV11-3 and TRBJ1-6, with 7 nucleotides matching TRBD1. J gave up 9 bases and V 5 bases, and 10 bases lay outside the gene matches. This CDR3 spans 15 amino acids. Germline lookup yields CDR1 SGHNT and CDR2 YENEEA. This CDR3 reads CASSKKDRIRSPLHF. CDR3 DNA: TGTGCCAGCAGCAAAAAGGACAGGATTCGTTCACCCCTCCACTTT.

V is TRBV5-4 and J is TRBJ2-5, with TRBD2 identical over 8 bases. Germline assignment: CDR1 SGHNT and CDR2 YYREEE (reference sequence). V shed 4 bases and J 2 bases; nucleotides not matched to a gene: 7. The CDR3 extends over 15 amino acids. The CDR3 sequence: CASSGSGTSQETQYF. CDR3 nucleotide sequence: TGTGCCAGCAGCGGCTCCGGGACTAGTCAAGAGACCCAGTACTTC.

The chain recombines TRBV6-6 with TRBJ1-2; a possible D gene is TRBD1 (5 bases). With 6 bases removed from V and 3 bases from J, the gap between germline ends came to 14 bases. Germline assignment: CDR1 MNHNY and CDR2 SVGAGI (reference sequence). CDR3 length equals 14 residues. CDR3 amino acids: CASRSLRADYGYTF. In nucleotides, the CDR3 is TGTGCCAGCAGATCCCTCAGGGCTGACTATGGCTACACCTTC.

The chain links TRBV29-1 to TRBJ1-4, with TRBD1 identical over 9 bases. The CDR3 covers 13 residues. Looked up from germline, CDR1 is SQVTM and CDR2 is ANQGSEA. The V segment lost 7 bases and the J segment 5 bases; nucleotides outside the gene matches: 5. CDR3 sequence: CSGRQGGNEKLFF. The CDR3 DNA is TGCAGCGGCCGACAGGGGGGCAATGAAAAACTGTTTTTT.

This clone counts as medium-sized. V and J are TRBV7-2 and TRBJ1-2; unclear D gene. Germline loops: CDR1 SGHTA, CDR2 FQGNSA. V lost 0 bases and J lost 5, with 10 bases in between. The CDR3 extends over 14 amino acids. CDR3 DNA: TGTGCCAGCAGCTTAGCGCGGGTTGAGTATGGCTACACCTTC. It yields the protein CASSLARVEYGYTF.

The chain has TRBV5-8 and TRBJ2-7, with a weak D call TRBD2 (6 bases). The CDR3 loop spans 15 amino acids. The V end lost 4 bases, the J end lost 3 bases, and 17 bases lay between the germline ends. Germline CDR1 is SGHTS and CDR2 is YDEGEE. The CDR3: CASSQRSGYHYEQYF. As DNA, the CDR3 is TGTGCCAGCAGCCAAAGAAGCGGGTACCACTACGAGCAGTACTTC.

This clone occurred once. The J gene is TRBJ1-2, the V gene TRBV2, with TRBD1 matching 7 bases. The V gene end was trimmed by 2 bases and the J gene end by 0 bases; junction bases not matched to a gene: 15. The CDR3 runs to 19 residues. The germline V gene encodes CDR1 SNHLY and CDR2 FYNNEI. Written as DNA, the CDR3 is TGTGCCAGCAGTGAATTGGTAGGGACAGTTTTACCGTCTAACTATGGCTACACCTTC. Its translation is CASSELVGTVLPSNYGYTF.

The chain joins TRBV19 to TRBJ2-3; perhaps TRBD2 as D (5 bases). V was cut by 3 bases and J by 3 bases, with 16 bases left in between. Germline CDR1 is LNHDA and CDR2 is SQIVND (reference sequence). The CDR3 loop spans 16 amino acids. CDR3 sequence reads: CASSMGSGVRTDTQYF. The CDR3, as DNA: TGTGCCAGTAGTATGGGGAGTGGGGTGAGGACAGATACGCAGTATTTT.

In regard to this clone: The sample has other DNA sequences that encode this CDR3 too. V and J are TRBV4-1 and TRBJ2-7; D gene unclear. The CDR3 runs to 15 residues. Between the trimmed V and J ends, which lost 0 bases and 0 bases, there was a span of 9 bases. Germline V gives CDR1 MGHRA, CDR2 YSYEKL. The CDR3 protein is CASSQEQRSSYEQYF. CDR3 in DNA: TGCGCCAGCAGCCAAGAACAGAGGTCCTCCTACGAGCAGTACTTC.

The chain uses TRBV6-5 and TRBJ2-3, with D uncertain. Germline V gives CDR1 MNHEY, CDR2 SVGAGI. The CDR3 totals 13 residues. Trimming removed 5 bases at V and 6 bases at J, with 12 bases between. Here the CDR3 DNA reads TGTGCCAGCAGTCAAAACTTCAGGGATACGCAGTATTTT. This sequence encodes CASSQNFRDTQYF.

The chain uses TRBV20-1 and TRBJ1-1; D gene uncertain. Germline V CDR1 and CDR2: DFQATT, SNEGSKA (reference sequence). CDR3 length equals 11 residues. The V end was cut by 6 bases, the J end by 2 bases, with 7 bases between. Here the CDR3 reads CSALGNTEAFF. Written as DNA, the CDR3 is TGCAGTGCGCTCGGCAACACTGAAGCTTTCTTT.

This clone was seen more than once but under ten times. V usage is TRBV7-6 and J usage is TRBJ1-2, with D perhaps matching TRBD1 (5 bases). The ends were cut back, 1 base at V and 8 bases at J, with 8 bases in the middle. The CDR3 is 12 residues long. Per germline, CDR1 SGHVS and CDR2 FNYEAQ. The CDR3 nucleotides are TGTGCCAGCAGCTTAGGGGGGTTCGGCTACACCTTC. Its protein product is CASSLGGFGYTF.

CDR3 in amino acids: CASSSGQGGNQPQHF. CDR3 in DNA: TGTGCCAGTAGTTCCGGACAGGGAGGCAATCAGCCCCAGCATTTT. The chain couples TRBV19 to TRBJ1-5, with TRBD1 identical over 8 bases. The CDR3 runs to 15 residues. Trimming took 5 bases from V and 2 from J; bases not matched to a gene: 5. Germline V gene sequence: CDR1 LNHDA, CDR2 SQIVND (reference sequence).